Below are 24 T cell receptor beta chains sequenced from a single sample in a study of cytomegalovirus exposure and HLA in healthy donors. Repertoires were generated with immunoSEQ multiplex PCR, while TCRdb's copy carries only in-frame clones and drops some. The table lists 150,000 to 250,000 clones, 80% to 90% of them singletons. The sequencing input was PBMCs. These receptors were taken from a woman in her 30s in good health and CMV-seronegative.

The rearrangement joins TRBV5-1 to TRBJ1-3; the match to TRBD1 covers 7 bases. The length of the CDR3 is 16 residues. Unmatched junction bases numbered 7, after V lost 4 bases and J lost 0 bases. Looked up from germline, CDR1 is SGHRS and CDR2 is YFSETQ. CDR3 amino acids: CASSVNPGGSGNTIYF. The CDR3 coding sequence is TGCGCCAGCAGCGTAAACCCAGGGGGCTCTGGAAACACCATATATTTT.

The chain has TRBV4-2 and TRBJ1-5; D remains unclear. The ends were cut back, 0 bases at V and 9 bases at J, with 15 bases in the middle. The CDR3 has 15 residues. Germline values: CDR1 LGHNA, CDR2 YNFKEQ. CDR3 DNA: TGTGCCAGCAGCCAAGAGCTTTTTTCTAGCCGGCCCCAGCATTTT. Its protein is CASSQELFSSRPQHF.

The genes are TRBV18 and TRBJ2-7, with TRBD1 as a possible D gene (6 bases). With 3 bases removed from V and 8 bases from J, the gap between germline ends came to 11 bases. This CDR3 has 12 residues. CDR1 and CDR2 (germline): KGHSH, LQKENI. CDR3 protein: CASSPLQGQQYF. DNA of the CDR3: TGTGCCAGCTCACCTTTACAGGGCCAGCAGTACTTC.

The rearrangement links TRBV10-2 to TRBJ1-6, with 7 bases that match TRBD1. This CDR3 spans 15 amino acids. Germline V CDR1 and CDR2: WSHSY, SAAADI. V was clipped by 5 bases and J by 10 bases; unmatched bases: 11. CDR3 in amino acids: CASSRGQAGRSPLHF. The CDR3 DNA reads TGCGCCAGCAGTCGAGGACAGGCCGGACGGTCACCCCTCCACTTT.

V gene TRBV29-1 combines with J gene TRBJ2-5; 7 bases fit TRBD1. The CDR3 covers 15 residues. The germline V gene encodes CDR1 SQVTM and CDR2 ANQGSEA. The trim removed 6 bases at V and 5 bases at J, leaving 15 bases unmatched. The DNA for the CDR3 is TGCAGCGTCGTAAGCCCACAGGGGTTCGGGGAGACCCAGTACTTC. This sequence encodes CSVVSPQGFGETQYF.

This clone was observed once. J is TRBJ2-1 and V is TRBV12-5, with 7 nucleotides matching TRBD2. The CDR3 contains 17 residues. The germline V gene has CDR1 LGHNT and CDR2 FRNRAP. The ends lost 2 bases at V and 6 bases at J; junction bases unmatched: 13. CDR3 coding DNA: TGTGCTAGTGGTTTGATATCTAGCGGAAAGTACTTCAATGAGCAGTTCTTC. Translating it yields CASGLISSGKYFNEQFF.

This rearrangement joins TRBV5-1 to TRBJ1-4, with 8 bases matching TRBD1. Looked up from germline, CDR1 is SGHRS and CDR2 is YFSETQ. V lost 4 bases, J lost 6 bases, and 5 bases stayed unmatched. The CDR3 is made up of 14 amino acids. CDR3 protein: CASSMTGEDEKLFF. CDR3 coding DNA: TGCGCCAGCAGCATGACAGGGGAGGATGAAAAACTGTTTTTT.

This clone was counted between two and nine times. The chain recombines TRBV27 with TRBJ2-7; 7 bases match TRBD1. Unmatched junction bases numbered 8, after V lost 6 bases and J lost 6 bases. Germline lookup yields CDR1 MNHEY and CDR2 SMNVEV (reference sequence). This CDR3 region has 13 residues. The CDR3 bases are TGTGCCAGCAGGAGACAGGGAGTCGGCGAGCAGTACTTC. Amino acids: CASRRQGVGEQYF.

In its sample, this clone was seen once. The CDR3 spells CASSFTSGGYGNEQFF. The CDR3 DNA sequence: TGTGCCAGCAGCTTTACTAGCGGGGGGTATGGCAATGAGCAGTTCTTC. V is TRBV7-2 and J is TRBJ2-1, with 12 nucleotides matching TRBD2. Germline loops: CDR1 SGHTA, CDR2 FQGNSA. V gave up 3 bases and J gave up 6 bases; unmatched junction bases: 6. The CDR3 runs 16 residues.

A single count supports this clone. V is TRBV2 and J is TRBJ2-1; D uncertain. Germline V gene data show CDR1 as SNHLY and CDR2 as FYNNEI. Between the trimmed V and J ends, which lost 4 bases and 4 bases, there was a span of 26 bases. The CDR3 sequence is 19 residues long. CDR3 sequence (DNA): TGTGCCAGCAGTGGAACTGAGACAAATCCTGTCGAAAGTTACAATGAGCAGTTCTTC. It is translated as CASSGTETNPVESYNEQFF.

The V and J genes are TRBV25-1 and TRBJ1-5, with TRBD1 identical over 10 bases. J gave up 4 bases and V 7 bases, and 7 bases lay outside the gene matches. The CDR3 is 15 amino acids. CDR1 and CDR2 (germline): MGHDK, SYGVNS. Written as DNA, the CDR3 is TGTGCCAGCACCCCATCGGGACAGGGGAATCAGCCCCAGCATTTT. It encodes CASTPSGQGNQPQHF.

This rearrangement joins TRBV7-6 to TRBJ2-7, with a weak D call TRBD1 (7 bases). The CDR3 spans 15 residues. Trimming cost V 0 bases and J 1 base, with 10 bases left between them. Germline V gene data show CDR1 as SGHVS and CDR2 as FNYEAQ. The CDR3 region has the DNA TGTGCCAGCAGCTTAGCGGAGGGGGCATCCTACGAGCAGTACTTC. Protein: CASSLAEGASYEQYF.

The chain joins TRBV6-1 to TRBJ2-3; D gene ambiguous. This CDR3 has 11 amino acids. Trimming left V 8 bases short and J 2 bases short, with 5 bases between. Germline CDR1 and CDR2: MNHNS and SASEGT. This chain's CDR3 is CASSNTDTQYF. In DNA, the CDR3 is TGTGCCAGCTCTAACACAGATACGCAGTATTTT.

The CDR3 region has the DNA TGCGCCAGCAGCTTCTCCACAGGGCCCTATGGCTACACCTTC. This gives the protein CASSFSTGPYGYTF. The chain uses TRBV5-1 and TRBJ1-2, with a tentative D call TRBD1 (6 bases). CDR1 is SGHRS, CDR2 YFSETQ, per germline. The CDR3 runs to 14 residues. Trimming took 2 bases from V and 4 from J, leaving 12 bases between them.

This clone was counted only a few times. The chain has TRBV29-1 and TRBJ1-1; D not resolved. The CDR3 contains 12 residues. The germline CDR1 and CDR2 sequences are SQVTM and ANQGSEA. Trimming took off 4 bases at V and 0 bases at J, with 6 bases between the two ends. The CDR3 sequence: CSVGDMNTEAFF. The CDR3 nucleotides are TGCAGCGTTGGCGACATGAACACTGAAGCTTTCTTT.

The chain employs TRBV5-4 and TRBJ2-2, with TRBD2 matching 10 bases. Germline-derived CDR1 and CDR2 are SGHNT and YYREEE (reference sequence). The junction had 13 bases not matched to a gene; V was cut back by 4 bases and J by 4 bases. The CDR3 is 18 amino acids. The CDR3 DNA sequence: TGTGCCAGCAGCAATCCGGCTAGCGGGAGTCGGTCCACCGGGGAGCTGTTTTTT. Protein product: CASSNPASGSRSTGELFF. The full variable domain, rest sourced from reference TRBV5-4 and TRBJ2-2, is ETGVTQSPTHLIKTRGQQVTLRCSSQSGHNTVSWYQQALGQGPQFIFQYYREEENGRGNFPPRFSGLQFPNYSSELNVNALELDDSALYLCASSNPASGSRSTGELFFGEGSRLTVL.

The gene calls are TRBV28 and TRBJ1-3; D remains unclear. V lost 3 bases and J lost 0, with 9 bases in between. The length of the CDR3 is 15 residues. Germline lookup yields CDR1 MDHEN and CDR2 SYDVKM. The CDR3 here is CASSFSYLSGNTIYF. The CDR3 coding sequence is TGTGCCAGCAGTTTCTCCTACCTCTCTGGAAACACCATATATTTT.

The J gene is TRBJ1-2, the V gene TRBV6-5; no clear D gene. Deletions cut 0 bases from V and 5 bases from J, with 13 bases between. Germline V gives CDR1 MNHEY, CDR2 SVGAGI. CDR3 length equals 15 residues. The CDR3: CASSYSGGSWYGYTF. The CDR3 nucleotides read TGTGCCAGCAGTTACTCGGGAGGGTCTTGGTATGGCTACACCTTC.

The J gene is TRBJ2-2, the V gene TRBV25-1; possible D gene TRBD2, 6 bases. CDR1 is MGHDK, CDR2 SYGVNS, per germline. The CDR3 runs to 17 residues. V was pared by 2 bases and J by 1 base, with 14 bases between. The CDR3 DNA follows: TGTGCCAGCAGTGAAGCTATTCGGGGGAGGAACACCGGGGAGCTGTTTTTT. Translation: CASSEAIRGRNTGELFF.

V and J are TRBV7-8 and TRBJ1-2, with D possibly TRBD1 on 6 matching bases. V lost 11 bases and J 4 bases, leaving 14 bases between the germline ends. The CDR3 extends over 12 amino acids. The germline V gene has CDR1 SGHVS and CDR2 FQNEAQ. The CDR3 bases are TGTGCCCCCTGGGCAGGGGTCTATGGCTACACCTTC. It specifies CAPWAGVYGYTF.

The chain has TRBV6-1 and TRBJ1-4; D is ambiguous. V gave up 1 base and J gave up 7 bases, with 13 bases separating them. The CDR3 covers 15 residues. CDR1 is MNHNS, CDR2 SASEGT, per germline. The DNA of the CDR3 is TGTGCCAGCAGTGAAGTTGTAGCCATTCCTGAAAAACTGTTTTTT. This translates into CASSEVVAIPEKLFF.

The chain links TRBV18 to TRBJ1-5, with 9 bases matching TRBD1. The CDR3 spans 15 residues. The trim removed 4 bases at V and 3 bases at J, leaving 4 bases unmatched. Germline CDR1 is KGHSH and CDR2 is LQKENI. CDR3 DNA sequence: TGTGCCAGCTCACGACAGGGGGGAAACAATCAGCCCCAGCATTTT. As protein: CASSRQGGNNQPQHF.

The chain joins TRBV5-1 to TRBJ1-5; unclear D gene. The CDR3 runs 16 residues. Germline loops: CDR1 SGHRS, CDR2 YFSETQ. V lost 4 bases to trimming and J lost 6 bases, with 20 bases between them. In DNA form, the CDR3 reads TGCGCCAGCAGCCCCGACTCGATGAGGGTTGGTCAGCCCCAGCATTTT. Residues: CASSPDSMRVGQPQHF.

This sequence joins TRBV6-5 and TRBJ1-1; TRBD1 agrees at 10 bases. Germline loops: CDR1 MNHEY, CDR2 SVGAGI. This CDR3 is 14 amino acids long. V lost 2 bases and J lost 6; bases outside the gene matches: 3. CDR3 sequence: CASSYDRGRSEAFF. DNA for the CDR3: TGTGCCAGCAGTTACGACAGGGGGCGTTCTGAAGCTTTCTTT.